This entry lists 32 T cell receptor beta chains sequenced from one sample in a study of blood T cells in healthy people across ages. A second PCR, run for about 7 to 11 cycles, used a sample-barcoded 5' primer plus a J-beta primer mix. TCRdb re-called the 5' RACE reads with MiXCR, one entry per CDR3 protein. The sample gives around 1,500,000 distinct CDR3 sequences, about 30% of which show up once; over 7% is in the top ten. Sequencing input: blood. These receptor sequences come from a woman under 40 in good health.

The table lists this clonotype with a few counts. The V gene is TRBV5-1, the J gene TRBJ1-4, with 7 bases identical to TRBD1. Germline-derived CDR1 and CDR2 are SGHRS and YFSETQ. This CDR3 region has 14 residues. The trim removed 4 bases at V and 4 bases at J, leaving 4 bases unmatched. The CDR3 coding sequence is TGCGCCAGCAGCGCGGGACAGAGTAATGAAAAACTGTTTTTT. This encodes CASSAGQSNEKLFF.

The chain carries TRBV6-2 or TRBV6-3 and TRBJ1-2; tentatively, D is TRBD1 (5 bases). V was clipped by 8 bases and J by 2 bases, with 18 bases between them. There are 15 residues in the CDR3. CDR1 is MNHEY, CDR2 SVGEGT, per germline. CDR3 coding DNA: TGTGCCAGCGGTCCCCTTACGGGACGAAACTATGGCTACACCTTC. Translated: CASGPLTGRNYGYTF.

The rearrangement joins TRBV7-4 to TRBJ2-5, with D uncertain. The germline V and J ends were trimmed by 1 base and 4 bases, with 16 bases remaining between them. Germline CDR1 reads SGHVT; CDR2 reads SQSDAQ. The CDR3 runs 16 residues. DNA for the CDR3: TGTGCCAGCAGCTTAGAGCCAGCGAGGAGATTAGAGACCCAGTACTTC. It encodes CASSLEPARRLETQYF.

There are a few counts of this clonotype. This chain joins TRBV20-1 and TRBJ2-3, with D possibly called TRBD1 or TRBD2 (5 bases each). Germline V gene lookup returns CDR1 DFQATT and CDR2 SNEGSKA (reference sequence). The CDR3 sequence is 15 residues long. V lost 1 base, J lost 7 bases, and 18 bases lay in between. The CDR3 DNA reads as TGCAGTGCTAGAGCGAGGGGACGAAGTGTGTATACGCAGTATTTT. Translating it yields CSARARGRSVYTQYF.

The chain recombines TRBV12-3 or TRBV12-4 with TRBJ2-1; D is possibly TRBD1 (6 bases). The CDR3 has 14 residues. The V end was cut by 5 bases, the J end by 8 bases, with 16 bases between. The CDR3 DNA follows: TGTGCCAGCAGTCCCACCCCACAGGGCTATGAGCAGTTCTTC. This sequence encodes CASSPTPQGYEQFF.

Details on this clonotype: A much larger clone sits a single nucleotide away, making a read error possible. The V call is TRBV7-6, the J call TRBJ2-1; 9 nucleotides line up with TRBD1. The CDR3 runs to 15 residues. Germline V gene data show CDR1 as SGHVS and CDR2 as FNYEAQ. Unmatched junction bases numbered 11, after V lost 4 bases and J lost 10 bases. CDR3 sequence (DNA): TGTGCCAGCAGCTCTCGGACAGGGGAGGGATACGAGCAGTTCTTC. This translates into CASSSRTGEGYEQFF.

V is TRBV20-1 and J is TRBJ2-7; unclear D gene. CDR1 is DFQATT, CDR2 SNEGSKA, per germline (reference sequence). V shed 3 bases and J shed 2 bases, with 14 bases lying between them. CDR3 size: 14 residues. Here the CDR3 DNA reads TGCAGTGCTAGGAGCGAGGATTGGACCTACGAGCAGTACTTC. Protein: CSARSEDWTYEQYF.

This clonotype was counted a single time. Just one base apart from a much larger clone, this may be a read error. No conserved phenylalanine or tryptophan ends this CDR3, so it is likely a read error. V is TRBV7-9 and J is TRBJ2-5; D remains ambiguous. TRBJ2-7 explains the end of the DNA better; the J call may be wrong. The CDR3 runs 14 residues. The germline gives CDR1 SEHNR, CDR2 FQNEAQ (reference sequence). In DNA, the CDR3 is TGTGCCAGCAGCCTAAAGGGTGGATCCTACGAGCAGTACTGC. Translation: CASSLKGGSYEQYC.

The genes are TRBV20-1 and TRBJ2-7; unclear D gene. V lost 1 base and J 2 bases, leaving 6 bases between the germline ends. The CDR3 is 12 residues long. Germline V gene lookup returns CDR1 DFQATT and CDR2 SNEGSKA (reference sequence). CDR3 nucleotide sequence: TGCAGTGCTAGAGGGAGCGCCTACGAGCAGTACTTC. Encoded protein: CSARGSAYEQYF.

The table lists this clonotype with a few counts. The rearrangement links TRBV5-5 to TRBJ2-4; D is uncertain. The germline CDR1 and CDR2 sequences are SGHKS and YYEKEE (reference sequence). This CDR3 has 14 residues. Trimming removed 4 bases from V and 8 bases from J, with 16 bases in between. The CDR3 here is CASSPPGIRDIQYF. In nucleotides, the CDR3 is TGTGCCAGCAGCCCGCCCGGAATTCGCGACATTCAGTACTTC.

In this sample, this clonotype turned up once. The J gene is TRBJ2-3, the V gene TRBV7-3; the match to TRBD2 covers 8 bases. CDR3 length: 15 residues. Germline CDR1 is SGHTA and CDR2 is FQGTGA. Germline trimming cut 4 bases from V and 6 bases from J; bases unmatched to any gene: 9. The DNA of the CDR3 is TGTGCCAGCAGCTCCGAGCGGGGGCCGTGGGATACGCAGTATTTT. Its protein is CASSSERGPWDTQYF.

This clonotype was seen only a few times. The gene calls are TRBV7-9 and TRBJ2-7; 7 nucleotides agree with TRBD1. CDR1 SEHNR and CDR2 FQNEAQ come from the germline V gene (reference sequence). The CDR3 spans 14 residues. With 2 bases clipped from V and 2 bases from J, the junction kept 3 bases outside the gene matches. The CDR3 sequence is CASSLQGVTYEQYF. The CDR3 DNA reads TGTGCCAGCAGCTTACAGGGGGTCACCTACGAGCAGTACTTC. Based on the CDR3 plus reference TRBV7-9 and TRBJ2-7, the full variable domain is DTGVSQNPRHKITKRGQNVTFRCDPISEHNRLYWYRQTLGQGPEFLTYFQNEAQLEKSRLLSDRFSAERPKGSFSTLEIQRTEQGDSAMYLCASSLQGVTYEQYFGPGTRLTVT.

The rearrangement uses TRBV20-1 and TRBJ1-2; 8 bases align to TRBD1. CDR1 and CDR2 from the germline V gene are DFQATT and SNEGSKA (reference sequence). The V and J ends lost 1 base and 4 bases, in that order; junction bases with no gene match: 8. There are 15 residues in the CDR3. The CDR3 sequence is CSARARTGNRYGYTF. CDR3 nucleotides: TGCAGTGCTAGAGCCCGGACAGGGAATCGCTATGGCTACACCTTC.

This clonotype came up a few times. The CDR3 sequence is CASSLWGAEGSYAGELFF. The CDR3 DNA sequence: TGTGCCAGCAGTTTATGGGGAGCCGAGGGATCATACGCCGGGGAGCTGTTTTTT. V is TRBV28 and J is TRBJ2-2, with D maybe TRBD2 (5 bases). V was pared by 0 bases and J by 6 bases, with 20 bases between. This CDR3 has 18 amino acids. CDR1 and CDR2 (germline): MDHEN, SYDVKM. Combining the CDR3 with reference TRBV28 and TRBJ2-2 gives the whole variable domain DVKVTQSSRYLVKRTGEKVFLECVQDMDHENMFWYRQDPGLGLRLIYFSYDVKMKEKGDIPEGYSVSREKKERFSLILESASTNQTSMYLCASSLWGAEGSYAGELFFGEGSRLTVL.

In this sample, this clonotype turned up many times. The chain couples TRBV7-9 to TRBJ2-5, with TRBD1 as a possible D gene (5 bases). Germline values: CDR1 SEHNR, CDR2 FQNEAQ (reference sequence). This CDR3 contains 14 residues. V was pared by 4 bases and J by 1 base, with 10 bases between. The CDR3 nucleotides are TGTGCCAGCAGCTATAGGGGCCCCCAAGAGACCCAGTACTTC. Protein product: CASSYRGPQETQYF.

The V and J genes are TRBV20-1 and TRBJ1-1; D uncertain. The CDR3 is 12 amino acids. Germline loops: CDR1 DFQATT, CDR2 SNEGSKA (reference sequence). The V end lost 0 bases, the J end lost 6 bases, and 8 bases lay between the germline ends. DNA for the CDR3: TGCAGTGCTAGAGATACCCGGCCTGAAGCTTTCTTT. Protein sequence: CSARDTRPEAFF.

The V gene is TRBV5-5, the J gene TRBJ1-2, with D maybe TRBD1 (5 bases). The germline CDR1 and CDR2 sequences are SGHKS and YYEKEE (reference sequence). V lost 4 bases and J 2 bases, leaving 15 bases between the germline ends. The CDR3 is 15 residues long. CDR3 protein: CASSPQQALNYGYTF. The CDR3 DNA sequence: TGTGCCAGCAGCCCCCAACAGGCCCTAAACTATGGCTACACCTTC.

This clonotype has ten or more counts. J is TRBJ2-5 and V is TRBV29-1; no firm D call. V was trimmed by 5 bases and J by 0 bases, leaving 10 bases between them. The V gene's germline CDR1 is SQVTM and CDR2 ANQGSEA. The CDR3 runs 13 residues. DNA for the CDR3: TGCAGCGTTCTCTTCAAGTACCAAGAGACCCAGTACTTC. It encodes CSVLFKYQETQYF.

This clonotype was counted between two and nine times. The rearrangement links TRBV5-4 to TRBJ1-2, with unresolved D. Germline values: CDR1 SGHNT, CDR2 YYREEE (reference sequence). Trimming pared 0 bases from V and 6 bases from J, leaving 15 bases between. The CDR3 runs 15 residues. The chain's CDR3 is CASSLAGRQRDGYTF. In DNA, the CDR3 is TGTGCCAGCAGCTTGGCCGGCAGGCAAAGGGATGGCTACACCTTC.

The rearrangement joins TRBV12-3 or TRBV12-4 to TRBJ1-5, with TRBD1 as a possible D gene (6 bases). The CDR3 length is 15 residues. V gave up 5 bases and J gave up 7 bases, with 18 bases separating them. CDR3 sequence (DNA): TGTGCCAGCAGTCCCGCCGGGGGCGCAGGGCAGCCCCAGCATTTT. This sequence encodes CASSPAGGAGQPQHF.

This clonotype has just a few counts. This sequence may be a read error, since a much larger clone differs from it by one base. The chain joins TRBV7-2 to TRBJ2-1, with D possibly TRBD1 on 6 matching bases. The J call may not be correct, given that the DNA end is closer to TRBJ2-7. The germline V gene encodes CDR1 SGHTA and CDR2 FQGNSA. CDR3 size: 16 residues. The CDR3: CASSPAADSSYNEQYF. For the CDR3, the DNA is TGTGCCAGCAGCCCGGCAGCGGACAGCTCCTACAATGAGCAGTACTTC.

This clonotype has just a few counts. This sequence joins TRBV20-1 and TRBJ2-1; 7 nucleotides line up with TRBD2. CDR1 and CDR2 (germline): DFQATT, SNEGSKA (reference sequence). This CDR3 has 16 residues. Trimming removed 1 base from V and 2 bases from J; junction bases left unmatched: 8. The CDR3 loop is CSARGGGEMAYNEQFF. The CDR3, as DNA: TGCAGTGCTAGAGGGGGAGGGGAGATGGCCTACAATGAGCAGTTCTTC.

The chain uses TRBV12-3 or TRBV12-4 and TRBJ1-1; D not resolved. The CDR3 totals 15 residues. V was cut by 1 base and J by 1 base, with 10 bases left in between. The CDR3 DNA sequence: TGTGCCAGCAGTTTAGACGGTCTTTCGAACACTGAAGCTTTCTTT. This translates into CASSLDGLSNTEAFF.

Comment on this clonotype: A single base separates this from a much larger clone, so it may be a read error. The gene calls are TRBV5-5 and TRBJ2-1; TRBD2 matches at 10 bases. CDR1 is SGHKS, CDR2 YYEKEE, per germline (reference sequence). This CDR3 is 15 amino acids long. The CDR3 loop reads CASNLASGGPYEQFF. In DNA, the CDR3 is TGTGCCAGCAACTTGGCTAGCGGGGGCCCATACGAGCAGTTCTTC.

The rearrangement joins TRBV28 to TRBJ1-5, with D possibly TRBD1 on 6 matching bases. V dropped 8 bases and J dropped 6 bases, with 11 bases sitting between them. The length of the CDR3 is 12 residues. Germline values: CDR1 MDHEN, CDR2 SYDVKM. In DNA, the CDR3 is TGTGCCAGCGGGGGCGTGGGTCAGCCCCAGCATTTT. Residues: CASGGVGQPQHF.

This clonotype appeared a few times. This chain connects TRBV6-6 to TRBJ2-1; D ambiguous. The better agreement between TRBJ2-7 and the DNA end casts doubt on the J call. Germline CDR1 MNHNY, CDR2 SVGAGI (reference sequence). The CDR3 has 16 residues. CDR3 protein: CASSSPRHAPYNEQYF. DNA for the CDR3: TGTGCCAGCAGTTCTCCGAGACACGCACCCTACAATGAGCAGTACTTC.

This clonotype was seen more than once but under ten times. The genes are TRBV7-2 and TRBJ1-1, with 8 bases identical to TRBD1. There are 15 residues in the CDR3. V gave up 4 bases and J gave up 7 bases; unmatched junction bases: 11. Per the germline V gene, CDR1 is SGHTA and CDR2 is FQGNSA. The DNA of the CDR3 is TGTGCCAGCAGCTCTACCGGGACAGGTAGGGGTGAAGCTTTCTTT. Its translation: CASSSTGTGRGEAFF.

As concerns this clonotype: Its ends do not fully match the called genes, so a read error is possible. V and J are TRBV7-8 and TRBJ2-2, with 7 bases matching TRBD1. This CDR3 spans 15 amino acids. Germline V gene lookup returns CDR1 SGHVS and CDR2 FQNEAQ. CDR3 sequence reads: CVSRYRDRVTGELFF. As DNA, the CDR3 is TGTGTCAGCAGGTACCGGGACAGAGTTACCGGGGAGCTGTTTTTT.

The chain recombines TRBV12-3 or TRBV12-4 with TRBJ2-7; D gene uncertain. The CDR3 totals 14 residues. Trimming cost V 7 bases and J 6 bases, with 19 bases left between them. The CDR3 loop reads CASTSDWAAAEQYF. The CDR3 coding sequence is TGTGCCAGCACATCCGACTGGGCTGCAGCCGAGCAGTACTTC.

This sequence joins TRBV20-1 and TRBJ2-3, with 13 positions matching TRBD2. From germline, CDR1 is DFQATT and CDR2 SNEGSKA (reference sequence). Germline trimming cut 5 bases from V and 0 bases from J; bases unmatched to any gene: 8. The CDR3 loop spans 17 amino acids. In DNA, the CDR3 is TGCAGTGCTCCAACCGGGACTAGCGGGGCTAGCACAGATACGCAGTATTTT. The encoded protein is CSAPTGTSGASTDTQYF.

This clonotype was recorded a few times. The V gene is TRBV5-5, the J gene TRBJ2-3, with D tentatively TRBD2 (5 bases). Germline CDR1 reads SGHKS; CDR2 reads YYEKEE (reference sequence). V dropped 4 bases and J dropped 3 bases, with 18 bases sitting between them. The CDR3 contains 16 residues. The CDR3 region is CASSQRTQRGTDTQYF. CDR3 DNA: TGTGCCAGCAGCCAACGGACCCAGCGAGGGACAGATACGCAGTATTTT. Using reference TRBV5-5 and TRBJ2-3 for the parts outside the CDR3, the full variable domain is DAGVTQSPTHLIKTRGQQVTLRCSPISGHKSVSWYQQVLGQGPQFIFQYYEKEERGRGNFPDRFSARQFPNYSSELNVNALLLGDSALYLCASSQRTQRGTDTQYFGPGTRLTVL.

The rearrangement links TRBV7-2 to TRBJ2-5; 9 bases map to TRBD1. This CDR3 is built from 15 residues. Germline V gene lookup returns CDR1 SGHTA and CDR2 FQGNSA. J gave up 4 bases and V 5 bases, and 8 bases lay outside the gene matches. The CDR3 bases are TGTGCCAGCAGCCGACAGGGGGGTTCGGGAGAGACCCAGTACTTC. Its translation is CASSRQGGSGETQYF.